These 32 T cell receptor beta chains were sequenced from one sample in a study of blood T cell repertoires in COVID-19. Using immunoSEQ multiplex PCR, the repertoire was profiled, and TCRdb retains in-frame clones only, with some absent. Counted here are about 140,000 clones, around 80% occurring once; the ten biggest clones make up 3% to 4.5%. Specimen: peripheral blood. Receptors originate from a man aged 55 to 69 with acute or convalescent COVID-19.

The V gene is TRBV18, the J gene TRBJ1-4; D is possibly TRBD1 (5 bases). Trimming stripped 3 bases from V and 7 bases from J, with 15 bases between. The germline V gene has CDR1 KGHSH and CDR2 LQKENI. The CDR3 loop spans 15 amino acids. CDR3 nucleotide sequence: TGTGCCAGCTCACCTCCCCTTGCAGGGTCTGAAAAACTGTTTTTT. Translating it yields CASSPPLAGSEKLFF.

The gene calls are TRBV12-3 or TRBV12-4 and TRBJ1-4, with 7 nucleotides matching TRBD1. The V segment lost 3 bases and the J segment 8 bases; nucleotides outside the gene matches: 3. This CDR3 is 13 amino acids long. CDR3 in amino acids: CASSLGTAEKLFF. CDR3 in DNA: TGTGCCAGCAGTTTGGGGACAGCCGAAAAACTGTTTTTT.

The table lists this clone with a few counts. J is TRBJ2-5 and V is TRBV3-1 (or the pseudogene TRBV3-2); TRBD2 matches at 8 bases. The CDR3 has 15 amino acids. Germline V CDR1 and CDR2: LGHDT, YNNKEL (reference sequence). V lost 4 bases and J lost 4; bases outside the gene matches: 8. The CDR3 reads CASSLRPGGGETQYF. CDR3 coding DNA: TGTGCCAGCAGCCTTCGACCCGGGGGGGGAGAGACCCAGTACTTC.

The chain joins TRBV2 to TRBJ1-5; 8 bases agree with TRBD1. Per germline, CDR1 SNHLY and CDR2 FYNNEI. The CDR3 runs to 14 residues. Trimming took 8 bases from V and 6 from J; bases not matched to a gene: 9. CDR3 residues: CASSTGVFTQPQHF. CDR3 nucleotides: TGTGCCAGCTCGACAGGGGTTTTTACTCAGCCCCAGCATTTT.

The rearrangement uses TRBV27 and TRBJ1-5; 11 bases are shared with TRBD1. The length of the CDR3 is 16 residues. With V trimmed by 6 bases and J by 2 bases, 6 bases remained unmatched. CDR1 is MNHEY and CDR2 is SMNVEV in the germline V gene (reference sequence). DNA of the CDR3: TGTGCCAGCAGGAGGACAGGGGGCTTAGGCAATCAGCCCCAGCATTTT. This sequence encodes CASRRTGGLGNQPQHF.

In its sample, this clone was seen once. The gene calls are TRBV25-1 and TRBJ1-1, with 8 bases lining up with TRBD1. CDR1 and CDR2 from the germline V gene are MGHDK and SYGVNS. J gave up 3 bases and V 2 bases, and 5 bases lay outside the gene matches. The CDR3 is 15 residues long. In DNA form, the CDR3 reads TGTGCCAGCAGTGAACAGGGGGCGTCGGACACTGAAGCTTTCTTT. The encoded protein is CASSEQGASDTEAFF.

This chain joins TRBV7-3 and TRBJ2-1, with TRBD2 identical over 11 bases. CDR1 SGHTA and CDR2 FQGTGA come from the germline V gene. The length of the CDR3 is 16 residues. Unmatched junction bases numbered 8, after V lost 4 bases and J lost 6 bases. The CDR3 reads CASSSQLAGESNEQFF. The CDR3 coding sequence is TGTGCCAGCAGCTCCCAACTAGCGGGAGAGAGCAATGAGCAGTTCTTC.

This clone was observed a handful of times. The chain combines TRBV19 with TRBJ1-2, with 7 bases fitting TRBD1. This CDR3 contains 13 residues. The V segment lost 7 bases and the J segment 4 bases; nucleotides outside the gene matches: 6. Germline CDR1 is LNHDA and CDR2 is SQIVND (reference sequence). The CDR3 DNA reads as TGTGCCAGTAAGGTCAGGGGGGCCTATGGCTACACCTTC. It translates to CASKVRGAYGYTF.

A few counts support this clone. The V gene is TRBV18, the J gene TRBJ1-1; D is possibly TRBD1 (5 bases). V lost 2 bases, J lost 1 base, and 11 bases lay in between. The CDR3 runs to 15 residues. Germline CDR1 reads KGHSH; CDR2 reads LQKENI. For the CDR3, the DNA is TGTGCCAGCTCACCAAGCGCAGGGCCGAACACTGAAGCTTTCTTT. It specifies CASSPSAGPNTEAFF.

This clone was counted only a few times. The rearrangement links TRBV19 to TRBJ1-5; D is undetermined. The CDR3 has 13 residues. V lost 10 bases to trimming and J lost 3 bases, with 13 bases between them. Germline V gene lookup returns CDR1 LNHDA and CDR2 SQIVND (reference sequence). The CDR3 is CATDKDTNQPQHF. The CDR3 DNA reads TGTGCCACCGATAAAGACACCAATCAGCCCCAGCATTTT.

V usage is TRBV30 and J usage is TRBJ1-4; perhaps TRBD1 as D (5 bases). This CDR3 has 14 residues. Trimming removed 4 bases from V and 4 bases from J, with 13 bases in between. Germline loops: CDR1 GTSNPN, CDR2 SVGIG (reference sequence). In DNA form, the CDR3 reads TGTGCCTGGAAGGACACACGGATTAATGAAAAACTGTTTTTT. This encodes CAWKDTRINEKLFF.

The CDR3 coding sequence is TGTGCCAGCAGCCCTTTGGAGGGAACGCGAGCTTTCTTT. This codes for CASSPLEGTRAFF. The J gene is TRBJ1-1, the V gene TRBV12-3 or TRBV12-4; D call uncertain. CDR3 length: 13 residues. The V end was cut by 6 bases, the J end by 10 bases, with 18 bases between.

This clone came up many times. This chain joins TRBV12-3 or TRBV12-4 and TRBJ2-3, with TRBD2 matching 7 bases. The V segment lost 3 bases and the J segment 4 bases; nucleotides outside the gene matches: 1. This CDR3 region has 13 residues. The CDR3 reads CASSLGGADTQYF. The CDR3 coding sequence is TGTGCCAGCAGTTTGGGGGGGGCAGATACGCAGTATTTT.

The chain couples TRBV28 to TRBJ2-7; 13 bases align to TRBD2. V shed 6 bases and J 7 bases; nucleotides not matched to a gene: 9. This CDR3 spans 15 amino acids. Per the germline V gene, CDR1 is MDHEN and CDR2 is SYDVKM. The chain's CDR3 is CASSPGLAGVGEQYF. The CDR3 region has the DNA TGTGCCAGCAGCCCTGGACTAGCGGGAGTGGGAGAGCAGTACTTC.

This chain joins TRBV3-1 (or the pseudogene TRBV3-2) and TRBJ2-7; 10 bases fit TRBD1. The V gene end was trimmed by 5 bases and the J gene end by 1 base; junction bases not matched to a gene: 5. This CDR3 is 15 amino acids long. CDR1 is LGHDT and CDR2 is YNNKEL in the germline V gene (reference sequence). The chain's CDR3 is CASSFPGQGSYEQYF. CDR3 coding DNA: TGTGCCAGCAGCTTCCCGGGACAGGGGTCCTACGAGCAGTACTTC.

CDR3: CASSIDEWSYEQYF. Here the CDR3 DNA reads TGTGCCAGTAGTATAGATGAGTGGAGCTACGAGCAGTACTTC. The chain uses TRBV19 and TRBJ2-7; no definite D call. Per germline, CDR1 LNHDA and CDR2 SQIVND (reference sequence). V was trimmed by 0 bases and J by 3 bases, leaving 9 bases between them. This CDR3 has 14 residues.

This clone was found a few times. The chain carries TRBV7-9 and TRBJ2-7, with no clear D. V lost 6 bases to trimming and J lost 0 bases, with 6 bases between them. Germline assignment: CDR1 SEHNR and CDR2 FQNEAQ (reference sequence). This CDR3 contains 12 residues. CDR3 region: CASRPVSYEQYF. The CDR3 DNA is TGTGCCAGCAGACCGGTCTCCTACGAGCAGTACTTC.

The rearrangement uses TRBV6-5 and TRBJ1-3; TRBD1 aligns across 9 bases. The CDR3 has 16 residues. From germline, CDR1 is MNHEY and CDR2 SVGAGI. After removal of 2 bases from V and 4 bases from J, the junction contained 6 bases not matched to a gene. CDR3 sequence (DNA): TGTGCCAGCAGTTACGGGGGACAGGGATCAGGAAACACCATATATTTT. The encoded protein is CASSYGGQGSGNTIYF.

This clone was counted once. This chain connects TRBV4-3 to TRBJ1-4, with 8 bases identical to TRBD1. Germline CDR1 and CDR2: LGHNA and YSLEER. Unmatched junction bases numbered 6, after V lost 1 base and J lost 8 bases. CDR3 length: 15 amino acids. The DNA for the CDR3 is TGCGCCAGCAGCCAAGGTGAACAGGGGGGCGAAAAACTGTTTTTT. Residues: CASSQGEQGGEKLFF.

Regarding this clone: A junction end diverges from the germline sequence, so it may reflect a read error. The chain uses TRBV28 and TRBJ1-1; no firm D call. The V gene's germline CDR1 is MDHEN and CDR2 SYDVKM. The CDR3 runs 18 residues. The chain's CDR3 is CASRLSGFGIGRTVEAFF. CDR3 bases: TGTGCCAGCAGATTATCGGGGTTCGGTATTGGAAGGACGGTTGAAGCTTTCTTT.

This sequence joins TRBV7-2 and TRBJ1-6; D unresolved. V was shortened by 2 bases and J by 8 bases, with 10 bases between the two germline ends. Per germline, CDR1 SGHTA and CDR2 FQGNSA. The CDR3 length is 14 residues. The CDR3 here is CASSLRGFDSPLHF. For the CDR3, the DNA is TGTGCCAGCAGCTTACGAGGTTTCGATTCACCCCTCCACTTT.

Note on this clone: One junction end does not reproduce the germline sequence, and a read error may be involved. The chain has TRBV6-1 and TRBJ1-5; 7 bases map to TRBD1. Per germline, CDR1 MNHNS and CDR2 SASEGT. The CDR3 totals 14 residues. The CDR3 loop reads CASGDRVGNQPQHF. DNA of the CDR3: TGTGCCAGCGGTGACAGGGTAGGAAATCAGCCCCAGCATTTT.

The genes are TRBV5-4 and TRBJ2-1; 16 bases align to TRBD2. CDR3 length: 18 amino acids. Germline CDR1 reads SGHNT; CDR2 reads YYREEE (reference sequence). Trimming took 4 bases from V and 12 from J; bases not matched to a gene: 16. The CDR3 nucleotides read TGTGCCAGCAGCCCTGGGGGACTAGCGGGAGGGTCCATAGATCGGCAGTTCTTC. Protein sequence: CASSPGGLAGGSIDRQFF.

This clone was counted once. The V and J genes are TRBV7-6 and TRBJ2-6; 8 nucleotides align to TRBD1. This CDR3 comprises 17 residues. After removal of 2 bases from V and 1 base from J, the junction contained 4 bases not matched to a gene. The germline CDR1 and CDR2 sequences are SGHVS and FNYEAQ. As DNA, the CDR3 is TGTGCCAGCAGCTTATTTCAGGGGGCGTCTGGGGCCAACGTCCTGACTTTC. This encodes CASSLFQGASGANVLTF.

The chain employs TRBV12-3 or TRBV12-4 and TRBJ1-5, with a possible D match to TRBD1 (5 bases). Trimming took off 5 bases at V and 7 bases at J, with 9 bases between the two ends. This CDR3 is built from 12 residues. Written as DNA, the CDR3 is TGTGCCAGCAGTCAGACAGACCAGCCCCAGCATTTT. As protein: CASSQTDQPQHF.

This clone appeared a few times. The rearrangement links TRBV4-2 to TRBJ2-7; TRBD1 aligns across 8 bases. This CDR3 comprises 16 residues. V was pared by 0 bases and J by 5 bases, with 9 bases of the junction left unmatched. CDR1 is LGHNA, CDR2 YNFKEQ, per germline. The CDR3 nucleotides read TGTGCCAGCAGCCAAGACCCCCGGGACAGGCTCAACGAGCAGTACTTC. Translating it yields CASSQDPRDRLNEQYF.

The CDR3 DNA reads as TGCGCCCCCAACTTCCCTCCGGGAGGGCTAGATACGCAGTATTTT. Encoded protein: CAPNFPPGGLDTQYF. The chain uses TRBV5-1 and TRBJ2-3, with 8 bases matching TRBD2. Germline CDR1 SGHRS, CDR2 YFSETQ. The CDR3 is 15 amino acids. After removal of 10 bases from V and 5 bases from J, the junction contained 15 bases not matched to a gene.

This chain links TRBV27 with TRBJ1-5; tentative D call: TRBD1 (5 bases). Germline V CDR1 and CDR2: MNHEY, SMNVEV (reference sequence). CDR3 length equals 15 residues. V was shortened by 6 bases and J by 3 bases, with 15 bases between the two germline ends. The CDR3 region is CASREGGVYNQPQHF. The CDR3, as DNA: TGTGCCAGCAGGGAGGGAGGGGTGTACAATCAGCCCCAGCATTTT.

The J gene is TRBJ2-7, the V gene TRBV6-4; 9 nucleotides align to TRBD1. The ends lost 5 bases at V and 3 bases at J; junction bases unmatched: 2. The CDR3 length is 13 residues. Germline V lookup: CDR1 MRHNA, CDR2 SNTAGT. The CDR3 loop reads CASSLDRGYEQYF. The DNA of the CDR3 is TGTGCCAGCAGTTTGGACAGGGGCTACGAGCAGTACTTC.

The chain joins TRBV14 to TRBJ1-3, with D perhaps TRBD1 (5 bases). Per germline, CDR1 SGHDN and CDR2 FVKESK. V was clipped by 4 bases and J by 3 bases, with 16 bases between them. This CDR3 comprises 16 residues. CDR3 DNA: TGTGCCAGCAGCCGGAATCCAGGGTTCGTTGGAAACACCATATATTTT. Translating gives CASSRNPGFVGNTIYF.

The chain combines TRBV6-5 with TRBJ2-2; 13 bases map to TRBD2. Germline-derived CDR1 and CDR2 are MNHEY and SVGAGI. V shed 6 bases and J 5 bases; nucleotides not matched to a gene: 3. The CDR3 consists of 15 residues. The CDR3 DNA follows: TGTGCCAGCAGGTCGGGACTAGCGGGAACCGGGGAGCTGTTTTTT. It translates to CASRSGLAGTGELFF.

This clone occurred once. This chain connects TRBV5-4 to TRBJ2-1; 7 positions match TRBD1. CDR1 is SGHNT and CDR2 is YYREEE in the germline V gene (reference sequence). The CDR3 runs to 15 residues. V lost 2 bases to trimming and J lost 4 bases; unmatched junction nucleotides: 6. CDR3 nucleotides: TGTGCCAGCAGCTTTGGACAGGTGGAGTACAATGAGCAGTTCTTC. Translated: CASSFGQVEYNEQFF.